This T cell receptor (beta chain) was captured in a study of T-cell memory formation after mild COVID-19. In its sample, this clonotype was seen many times. The V gene lost 5 bases and the J gene lost 0 bases, with 14 bases spanning the gap. Germline loops: CDR1 SGHTA, CDR2 FQGNSA. CDR3 size: 15 residues. TCRdb recomputed calls from the 5' RACE reads with MiXCR, one row per CDR3 protein. This sample has about 360,000 distinct CDR3 sequences, with around 14% found just once. The chain joins TRBV7-2 to TRBJ2-7; D gene unclear. This TCR derives from a man aged 18-30 years who had mild COVID-19 (a few samples of this study predate the infection). Cell type and time point are not known. Sequenced input: PBMCs or a T cell subset sorted from them (not recorded which). This CDR3 is CASSDQADLSYEQYF. The CDR3, as DNA: TGTGCCAGCAGCGACCAGGCGGACCTCTCCTACGAGCAGTACTTC.